Listed below are T cell receptor beta chains from one sample, sequenced in a study of blood T cell repertoires in COVID-19. Assay: immunoSEQ multiplex PCR; the TCRdb copy retains only in-frame clones and omits some. In the table there are approximately 300,000 clones, over 75% of which are singletons. The specimen sequenced was peripheral blood. The receptors derive from a woman aged 25-40 years with COVID-19, enrolled during active disease. The CDR3 runs from the conserved cysteine through the conserved F or W. D genes are given only for firm matches. Part of the rows lack a size; the others show once, few, many or a class for expanded clones.

size	V	D	J	DNA	CDR3
-	TRBV6-4	-	TRBJ1-5	TGTGCCAGCAGTGCAGGGGAAGGGAGTCAGCCCCAGCATTTT	CASSAGEGSQPQHF
-	TRBV5-4	-	TRBJ2-1	TGTGCCAGCAGCGACGTAGCGAGCTCCTACAATGAGCAGTTCTTC	CASSDVASSYNEQFF
once	TRBV5-1	TRBD1	TRBJ2-7	TGCGCCAGCAGCATCGGGACAGCCTACGAGCAGTACTTC	CASSIGTAYEQYF
-	TRBV18	-	TRBJ2-7	TGTGCCAGCTCACCATATTCGGGGGACGAGCAGTACTTC	CASSPYSGDEQYF
-	TRBV9	TRBD2	TRBJ2-1	TGTGCCAGCAGCGTAGGTTGGCGGGAGCTGGACAATGAGCAGTTCTTC	CASSVGWRELDNEQFF
-	TRBV10-3	TRBD1	TRBJ1-1	TGTGCCATCAGTGGGGGACAGCTCGCTGGCCCTGAAGCTTTCTTT	CAISGGQLAGPEAFF
-	TRBV15	TRBD1	TRBJ1-1	TGTGCCACCAGCAGAGATAGGTGGCAGGGGGCATCGACGAACACTGAAGCTTTCTTT	CATSRDRWQGASTNTEAFF
once	TRBV5-5	TRBD1	TRBJ2-1	TGTGCCAGCAGCGAGACAGGGTTCAATGAGCAGTTCTTC	CASSETGFNEQFF
-	TRBV4-1	TRBD2	TRBJ2-7	TGCGCCAGCAGCCAAGTGGGACTAGCGGGAAACGAGCAGTACTTC	CASSQVGLAGNEQYF
-	TRBV7-9	TRBD2	TRBJ2-2	TGTGCCAGCAGCGGGGGACTAGCGGGAGGGCCGGGCACCGGGGAGCTGTTTTTT	CASSGGLAGGPGTGELFF
-	TRBV4-1	TRBD2	TRBJ2-1	TGCGCCAGCAGCCGGACTAGTTTTAATGAGCAGTTCTTC	CASSRTSFNEQFF
-	TRBV30	-	TRBJ2-1	TGTGCCTGGAGTGCCACTAGAAACAATGAGCAGTTCTTC	CAWSATRNNEQFF
-	TRBV9	TRBD2	TRBJ2-1	TGTGCCAGCAGCGCACTAGCGGGAGGGACTAAGTTCTTC	CASSALAGGTKFF
-	TRBV23-1	TRBD1	TRBJ1-1	TGCGCCTCCCGGGGCAGGGGGCGGACTGAAGCTTTCTTT	CASRGRGRTEAFF
-	TRBV19	TRBD2	TRBJ2-6	TGTGCCAGCAACCTGTGGGGGGGTATAGAGGCTGGGGCCAACGTCCTGACTTTC	CASNLWGGIEAGANVLTF
once	TRBV13	-	TRBJ1-6	TGTGCCAGCAGCTTACTCCGGAGGGATATTAATTCACCCCTCCACTTT	CASSLLRRDINSPLHF
-	TRBV5-1	-	TRBJ2-3	TGCGCCAGCAGCCGACTCGCCGATACGCAGTATTTT	CASSRLADTQYF
-	TRBV30	TRBD1	TRBJ2-1	TGTGCCTGGAATACAGGGGCCACCTACAATGAGCAGTTCTTC	CAWNTGATYNEQFF
-	TRBV5-6	-	TRBJ2-5	TGTGCCAGCAGCCCGGGACAAACCAAAGAGACCCAGTACTTC	CASSPGQTKETQYF
-	TRBV4-3	TRBD2	TRBJ2-3	TGCGCCAGCAGCCAAGATACCGGGAGGGCCTCTCGCACAGATACGCAGTATTTT	CASSQDTGRASRTDTQYF
-	TRBV29-1	TRBD2	TRBJ2-1	TGCAGCGTTGAGTTGGCGGGAGATTGGAATGAGCAGTTCTTC	CSVELAGDWNEQFF